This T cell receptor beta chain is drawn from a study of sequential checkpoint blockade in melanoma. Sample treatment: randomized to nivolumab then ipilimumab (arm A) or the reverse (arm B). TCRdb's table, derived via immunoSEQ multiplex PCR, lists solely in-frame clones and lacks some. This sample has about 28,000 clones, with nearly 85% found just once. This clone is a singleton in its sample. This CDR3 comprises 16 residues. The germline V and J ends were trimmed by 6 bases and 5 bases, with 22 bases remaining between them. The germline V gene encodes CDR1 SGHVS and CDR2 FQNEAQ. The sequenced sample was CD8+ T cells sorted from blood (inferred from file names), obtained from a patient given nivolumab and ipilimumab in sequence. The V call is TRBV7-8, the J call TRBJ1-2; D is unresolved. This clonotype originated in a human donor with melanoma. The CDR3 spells CASSHITGSPAYGYTF. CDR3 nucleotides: TGTGCCAGCAGTCATATAACGGGGTCCCCGGCGTATGGCTACACCTTC. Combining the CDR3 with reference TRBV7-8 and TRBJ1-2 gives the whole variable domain GAGVSQSPRYKVAKRGQDVALRCDPISGHVSLFWYQQALGQGPEFLTYFQNEAQLDKSGLPSDRFFAERPEGSVSTLKIQRTQQEDSAVYLCASSHITGSPAYGYTFGSGTRLTVV.